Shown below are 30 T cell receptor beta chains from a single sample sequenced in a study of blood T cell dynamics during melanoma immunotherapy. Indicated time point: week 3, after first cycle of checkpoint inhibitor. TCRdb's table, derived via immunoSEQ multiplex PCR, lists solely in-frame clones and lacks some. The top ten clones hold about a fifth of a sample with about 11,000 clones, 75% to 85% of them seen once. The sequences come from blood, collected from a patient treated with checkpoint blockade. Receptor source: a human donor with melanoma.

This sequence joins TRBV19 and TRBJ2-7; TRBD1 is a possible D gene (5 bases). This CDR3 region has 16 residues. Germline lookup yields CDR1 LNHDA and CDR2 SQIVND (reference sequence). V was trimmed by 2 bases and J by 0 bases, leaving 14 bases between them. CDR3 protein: CASSISGHVSSYEQYF. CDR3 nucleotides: TGTGCCAGTAGTATATCCGGACATGTTTCCTCCTACGAGCAGTACTTC.

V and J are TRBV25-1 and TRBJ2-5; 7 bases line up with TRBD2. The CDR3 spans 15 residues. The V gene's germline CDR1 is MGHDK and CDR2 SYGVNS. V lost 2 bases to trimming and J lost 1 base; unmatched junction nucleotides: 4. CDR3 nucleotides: TGTGCCAGCAGTGAAGAGCGGGGTACCCAAGAGACCCAGTACTTC. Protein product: CASSEERGTQETQYF.

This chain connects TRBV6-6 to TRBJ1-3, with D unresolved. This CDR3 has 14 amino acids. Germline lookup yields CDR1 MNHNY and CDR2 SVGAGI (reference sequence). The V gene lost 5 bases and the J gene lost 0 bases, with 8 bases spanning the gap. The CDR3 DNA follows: TGTGCCAGCAGTCCCCCCAGCTCTGGAAACACCATATATTTT. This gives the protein CASSPPSSGNTIYF.

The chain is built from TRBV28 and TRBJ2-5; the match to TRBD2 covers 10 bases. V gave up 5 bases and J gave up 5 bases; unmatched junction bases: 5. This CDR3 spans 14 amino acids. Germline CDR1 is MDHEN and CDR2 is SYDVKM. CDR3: CASSSGTSEETQYF. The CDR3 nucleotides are TGTGCCAGCAGTAGCGGGACTAGCGAGGAGACCCAGTACTTC.

The CDR3 bases are TGTGCCAGCTCACCACTTTTTCAGGGATTTACTCGCGGCAATGAGCAGTTCTTC. It yields the protein CASSPLFQGFTRGNEQFF. The V gene is TRBV18, the J gene TRBJ2-1; perhaps TRBD1 as D (5 bases). Germline V gives CDR1 KGHSH, CDR2 LQKENI. With 1 base removed from V and 6 bases from J, the gap between germline ends came to 22 bases. This CDR3 spans 18 amino acids.

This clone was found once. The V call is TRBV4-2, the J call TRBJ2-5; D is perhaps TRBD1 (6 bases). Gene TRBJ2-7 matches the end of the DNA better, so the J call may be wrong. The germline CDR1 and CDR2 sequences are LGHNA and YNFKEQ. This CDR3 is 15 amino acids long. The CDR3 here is CASSQAWAGDYEQYF. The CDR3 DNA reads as TGTGCCAGCAGCCAAGCCTGGGCAGGGGACTACGAGCAGTACTTC.

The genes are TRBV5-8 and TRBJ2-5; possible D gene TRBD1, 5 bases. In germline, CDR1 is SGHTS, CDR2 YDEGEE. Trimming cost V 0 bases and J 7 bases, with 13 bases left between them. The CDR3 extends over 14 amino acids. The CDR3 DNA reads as TGTGCCAGCAGCTTGGCCCAGGGTTGGTTGACCCAGTACTTC. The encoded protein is CASSLAQGWLTQYF.

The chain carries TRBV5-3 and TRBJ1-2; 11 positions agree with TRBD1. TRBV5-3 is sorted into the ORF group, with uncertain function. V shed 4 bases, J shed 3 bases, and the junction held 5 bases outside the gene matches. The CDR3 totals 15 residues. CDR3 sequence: CARSNRDRGYYGYTF. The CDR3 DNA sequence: TGTGCCAGAAGCAACCGGGACAGGGGGTACTATGGCTACACCTTC.

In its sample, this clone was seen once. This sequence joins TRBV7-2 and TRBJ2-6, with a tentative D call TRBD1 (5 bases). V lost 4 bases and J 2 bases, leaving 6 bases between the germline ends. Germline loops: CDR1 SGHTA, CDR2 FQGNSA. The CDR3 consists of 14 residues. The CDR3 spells CASSSGPGANVLTF. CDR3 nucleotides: TGTGCCAGCAGCTCAGGGCCTGGGGCCAACGTCCTGACTTTC.

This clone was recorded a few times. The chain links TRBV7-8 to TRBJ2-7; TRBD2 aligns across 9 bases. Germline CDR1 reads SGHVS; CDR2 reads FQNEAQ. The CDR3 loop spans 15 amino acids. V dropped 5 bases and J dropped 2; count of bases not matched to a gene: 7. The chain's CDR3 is CASSLLAGIPYEQYV. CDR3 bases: TGTGCCAGCAGCCTCCTAGCGGGGATCCCCTACGAGCAGTACGTC.

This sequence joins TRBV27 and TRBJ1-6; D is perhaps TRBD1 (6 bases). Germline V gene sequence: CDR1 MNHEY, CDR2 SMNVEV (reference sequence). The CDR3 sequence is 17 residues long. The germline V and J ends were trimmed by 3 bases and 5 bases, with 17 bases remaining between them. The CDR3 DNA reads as TGTGCCAGCAGTTTTCAGCTACAGGGCGTGAATAATTCACCCCTCCACTTT. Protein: CASSFQLQGVNNSPLHF.

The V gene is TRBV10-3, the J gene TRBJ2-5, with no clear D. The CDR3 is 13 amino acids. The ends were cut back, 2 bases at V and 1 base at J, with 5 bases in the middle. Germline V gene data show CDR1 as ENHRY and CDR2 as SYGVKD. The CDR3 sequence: CAISEGGQETQYF. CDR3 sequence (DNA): TGTGCCATCAGTGAGGGCGGCCAAGAGACCCAGTACTTC.

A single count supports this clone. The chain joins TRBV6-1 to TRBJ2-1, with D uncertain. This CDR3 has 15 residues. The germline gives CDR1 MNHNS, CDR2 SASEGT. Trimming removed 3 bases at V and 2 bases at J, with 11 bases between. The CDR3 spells CASSEMATPYNEQFF. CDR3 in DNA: TGTGCCAGCAGTGAGATGGCCACCCCCTACAATGAGCAGTTCTTC.

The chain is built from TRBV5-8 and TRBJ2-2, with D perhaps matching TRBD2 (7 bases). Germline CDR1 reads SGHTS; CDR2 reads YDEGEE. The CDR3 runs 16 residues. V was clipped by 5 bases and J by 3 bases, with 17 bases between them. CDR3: CASRWGRTSDTGELFF. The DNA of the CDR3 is TGTGCCAGCAGATGGGGGCGAACTAGCGACACCGGGGAGCTGTTTTTT.

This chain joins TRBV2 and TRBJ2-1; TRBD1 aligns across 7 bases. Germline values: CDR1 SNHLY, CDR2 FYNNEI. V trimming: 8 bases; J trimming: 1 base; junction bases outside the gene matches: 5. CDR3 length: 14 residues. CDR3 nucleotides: TGTGCCAGCCGACAGGGCGGATCCTACAATGAGCAGTTCTTC. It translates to CASRQGGSYNEQFF.

CDR3 amino acids: CASSQDPPTSGGYNEQFF. CDR3 in DNA: TGCGCCAGCAGCCAAGATCCCCCGACTAGCGGGGGGTACAATGAGCAGTTCTTC. The chain joins TRBV4-3 to TRBJ2-1; 13 bases align to TRBD2. The V and J ends lost 0 bases and 4 bases, in that order; junction bases with no gene match: 6. Germline loops: CDR1 LGHNA, CDR2 YSLEER. The CDR3 runs to 18 residues.

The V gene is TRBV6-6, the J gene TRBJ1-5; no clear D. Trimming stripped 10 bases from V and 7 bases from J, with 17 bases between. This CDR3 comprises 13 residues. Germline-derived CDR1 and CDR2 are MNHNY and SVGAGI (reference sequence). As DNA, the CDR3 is TGTGCCACGGACCGGGAAAGAGGGCAGCCCCAGCATTTT. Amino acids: CATDRERGQPQHF.

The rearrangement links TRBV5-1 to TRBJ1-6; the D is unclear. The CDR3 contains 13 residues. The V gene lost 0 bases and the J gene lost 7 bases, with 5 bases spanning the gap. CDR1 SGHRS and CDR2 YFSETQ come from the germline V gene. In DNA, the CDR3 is TGCGCCAGCAGCTTGGGCCGCAATTCACCCCTCCACTTT. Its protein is CASSLGRNSPLHF.

In nucleotides, the CDR3 is TGTGCCAGCAGCTTGTTCGGGACTAGTACCGCCCCCAATGAGCAGTTCTTC. Its protein is CASSLFGTSTAPNEQFF. J is TRBJ2-1 and V is TRBV5-8; the match to TRBD2 covers 8 bases. The CDR3 consists of 17 residues. The ends lost 1 base at V and 6 bases at J; junction bases unmatched: 12. Germline CDR1 reads SGHTS; CDR2 reads YDEGEE.

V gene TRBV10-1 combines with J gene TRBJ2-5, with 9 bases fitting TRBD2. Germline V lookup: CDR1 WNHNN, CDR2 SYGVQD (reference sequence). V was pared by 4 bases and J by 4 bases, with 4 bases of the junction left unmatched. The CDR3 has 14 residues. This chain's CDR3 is CASSASGRRETQYF. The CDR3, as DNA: TGCGCCAGCAGTGCCAGCGGGAGGCGAGAGACCCAGTACTTC.

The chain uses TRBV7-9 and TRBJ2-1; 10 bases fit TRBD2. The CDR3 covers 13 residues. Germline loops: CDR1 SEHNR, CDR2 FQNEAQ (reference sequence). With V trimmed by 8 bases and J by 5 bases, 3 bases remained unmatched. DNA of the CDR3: TGTGCCAGCGGGACTAGCGAGAACAATGAGCAGTTCTTC. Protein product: CASGTSENNEQFF.

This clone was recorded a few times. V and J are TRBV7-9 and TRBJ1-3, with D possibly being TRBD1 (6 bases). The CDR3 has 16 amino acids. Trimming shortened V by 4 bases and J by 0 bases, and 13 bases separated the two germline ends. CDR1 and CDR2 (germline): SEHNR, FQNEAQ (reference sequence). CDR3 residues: CASSSSGQLSGNTIYF. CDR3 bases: TGTGCCAGCAGCTCCAGTGGACAGCTCTCTGGAAACACCATATATTTT.

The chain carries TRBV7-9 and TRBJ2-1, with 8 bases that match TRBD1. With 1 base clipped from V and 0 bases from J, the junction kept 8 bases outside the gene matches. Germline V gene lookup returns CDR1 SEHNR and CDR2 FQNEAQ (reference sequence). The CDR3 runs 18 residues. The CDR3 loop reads CASSLVYGTGGSYNEQFF. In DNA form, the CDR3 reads TGTGCCAGCAGCTTAGTATACGGGACAGGAGGCTCCTACAATGAGCAGTTCTTC.

This CDR3 reads CASSPGTGAGYEQYF. The CDR3 DNA follows: TGTGCCAGCAGCCCCGGGACAGGGGCCGGCTACGAGCAGTACTTC. This rearrangement joins TRBV4-2 to TRBJ2-7; 10 bases are shared with TRBD1. After removal of 4 bases from V and 3 bases from J, the junction contained 6 bases not matched to a gene. The CDR3 is 15 residues long. CDR1 is LGHNA, CDR2 YNFKEQ, per germline.

For the CDR3, the DNA is TGCGCCAGCAGCCCCGACAGCAGCTCCTACAATGAGCAGTTCTTC. It specifies CASSPDSSSYNEQFF. The chain couples TRBV4-1 to TRBJ2-1, with D perhaps TRBD1 (5 bases). CDR1 is MGHRA, CDR2 YSYEKL, per germline. CDR3 length equals 15 residues. V was clipped by 4 bases and J by 0 bases, with 10 bases between them.

The CDR3 DNA is TGTGCCAGCAGCTTGGACTATTGGAATGAGCAGTTCTTC. Its protein is CASSLDYWNEQFF. V and J are TRBV5-4 and TRBJ2-1; D remains unclear. The V and J ends lost 0 bases and 7 bases respectively, with 8 bases between them. The CDR3 is made up of 13 amino acids. The germline gives CDR1 SGHNT, CDR2 YYREEE (reference sequence).

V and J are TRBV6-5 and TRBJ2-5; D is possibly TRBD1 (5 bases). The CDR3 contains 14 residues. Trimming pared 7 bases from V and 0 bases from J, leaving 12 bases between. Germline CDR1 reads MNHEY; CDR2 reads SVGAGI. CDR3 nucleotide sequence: TGTGCCAGCAAGGGAAAACAGGACCAAGAGACCCAGTACTTC. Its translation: CASKGKQDQETQYF.

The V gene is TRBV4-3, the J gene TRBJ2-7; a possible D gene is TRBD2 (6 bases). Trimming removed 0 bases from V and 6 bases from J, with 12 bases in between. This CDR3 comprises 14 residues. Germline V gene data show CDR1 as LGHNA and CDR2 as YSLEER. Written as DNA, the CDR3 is TGCGCCAGCAGCCAAGATAGGAGGGGTACCGAGCAGTACTTC. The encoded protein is CASSQDRRGTEQYF.

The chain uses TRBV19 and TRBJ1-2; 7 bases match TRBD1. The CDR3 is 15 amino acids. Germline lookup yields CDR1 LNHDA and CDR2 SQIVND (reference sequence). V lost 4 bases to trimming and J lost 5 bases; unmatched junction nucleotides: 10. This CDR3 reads CASSNRQGQIYGYTF. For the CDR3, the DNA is TGTGCCAGTAGTAACCGACAGGGCCAAATATATGGCTACACCTTC. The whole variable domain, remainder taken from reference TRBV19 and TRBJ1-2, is DGGITQSPKYLFRKEGQNVTLSCEQNLNHDAMYWYRQDPGQGLRLIYYSQIVNDFQKGDIAEGYSVSREKKESFPLTVTSAQKNPTAFYLCASSNRQGQIYGYTFGSGTRLTVV.

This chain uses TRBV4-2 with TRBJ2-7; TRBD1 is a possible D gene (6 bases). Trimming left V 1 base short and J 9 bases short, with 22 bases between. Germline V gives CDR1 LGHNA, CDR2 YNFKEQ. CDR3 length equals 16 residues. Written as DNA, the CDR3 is TGTGCCAGCAGCCAAGTTGTAGGACAGAACTCATTGGGGCAGTACTTC. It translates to CASSQVVGQNSLGQYF.